This record concerns one T cell receptor beta chain sequence. This clone was observed once. Its binding antigen is unknown. No qualities accompany the bases; no much larger clone lies one base away. The sample belongs to a study of blood T cell repertoires in COVID-19 (dated by TCRdb to 2019 to 2021). Study-level background: Collaborator samples came from the United States, Italy and Spain and covered acute and convalescent phases of COVID-19. The prospective study material was composed of cDNA or gDNA derived from T cells, B-cell-depleted T cells, or PBMCs. Deeply sampled blood TCRbeta repertoires from subjects exposed to, actively infected with, or recovered from COVID-19 were included in the dataset. The repertoires were released in a freely available public database meant as a resource for research on the immune response to SARS-CoV-2. Samples were obtained from the ongoing ImmuneRACE study (first 160 participants) and from 1,254 subjects provided by 6 global collaborators. A de-identified subject ID, COVID-19 status, age in years and sex were almost always included in the sample metadata. Where available, HLA class I and class II types were taken from metadata supplied by the sample provider and were not determined by assay-based typing. Study-wide findings and limitations: The amount of clinical and demographic metadata varied by source and participant and was provided uncurated.

At one collaborating source in Seattle, patients were enrolled during active infection and were followed longitudinally through the course of disease. Whole blood was collected in K2EDTA tubes by collaborating institutions according to the institutions' own protocols. For TCRbeta analysis, collaborators shipped samples in one of three forms: frozen whole blood, isolated PBMCs, or DNA extracted from either of those sample types. V is cut by 1 base and J by 3 bases, and the space between the germline ends is 10 bases. Per the germline V gene, SGHTA is the CDR1 and FQGNSA is the CDR2. Counted from cysteine to phenylalanine, this CDR3 has 14 amino acids. The read is trimmed to its CDR3 DNA, 42 bases read in frame from base 1. TCRbeta CDR3 regions were amplified from genomic DNA using the immunoSEQ Assay, a bias-controlled multiplex PCR. The original pipeline was this. The number of nucleated cells in each sample was estimated by amplification of reference gene primers within the assay. Sequence reads were collapsed and filtered to measure the absolute abundance of every unique TCRbeta CDR3 rearrangement. Productive Simpson clonality was computed per sample as the square root of Simpson's diversity index over productive rearrangements. TCRdb re-hosts the immuneACCESS table, in-frame sequences only. Its copies lack some clones; in the studies checked, an unresolved V gene accounts for under half of them, and the cause for the rest is not known. V, J and clone size are taken as reported in that table, and D and trimming were inferred from the DNA itself. This sample is represented by 400,000 to 450,000 clones; approximately 90% of them were singletons. The ten largest clones capture 0.8% to 0.85% of the sample.

The chain is assembled from TRBV7-2 and TRBJ2-7, with TRBD1 perhaps the D gene, on 6 matching bases. The specimen was peripheral blood. The sequence derives from a man aged 18 to 30 with COVID-19, enrolled during active disease. The nucleotide sequence is TGTGCCAGCAGCTTAGTTGTGGACAGCTACGAGCAGTACTTC. Translated, it reads CASSLVVDSYEQYF. The CDR3 plus the reference TRBV7-2 and TRBJ2-7 genes for the other parts give the full variable domain: GAGVSQSPSNKVTEKGKDVELRCDPISGHTALYWYRQSLGQGLEFLIYFQGNSAPDKSGLPSDRFSAERTGGSVSTLTIQRTQQEDSAVYLCASSLVVDSYEQYFGPGTRLTVT.